The subject of this entry is one TCR beta chain. Reverse transcription of 0.5 to 1 ug RNA was performed with random hexamers. TCRdb fed the immunoSEQ multiplex PCR reads into MiXCR, producing one record per CDR3 protein. The data hold 200,000 or so distinct CDR3 sequences, with about 93% observed a single time. Trimming cost V 3 bases and J 0 bases, with 10 bases left between them. The CDR3 runs to 14 residues. Germline CDR1 reads DFQATT; CDR2 reads SNEGSKA (reference sequence). The data originate from a study of CD8 T cells in Susac syndrome. Included as multiple sclerosis controls were treatment-naive patients who had stable or active relapsing-remitting disease.

What was sequenced was CD8+ T cells from PBMCs. The chain joins TRBV20-1 to TRBJ2-3, with D uncertain. The TCR comes from a human donor with multiple sclerosis. CDR3: CSARVQTSTDTQYF. The CDR3 bases are TGCAGTGCTAGGGTCCAGACTAGCACAGATACGCAGTATTTT.